This TCR beta chain was sequenced for a study of T cells in narcolepsy. Study-wide background: Donors had narcolepsy type 1 or type 2, or were healthy controls.

The table came from immunoSEQ multiplex PCR; TCRdb's copy has only in-frame clones and leaves some out. The table lists around 35,000 clones, approximately 85% of them singletons. CDR3 length equals 15 residues. Trimming shortened V by 3 bases and J by 3 bases, and 15 bases separated the two germline ends. CDR1 is GTSNPN, CDR2 SVGIG, per germline (reference sequence). The chain recombines TRBV30 with TRBJ2-1; D is perhaps TRBD1 (6 bases). This receptor was obtained from a human donor with narcolepsy. The sequenced material came from CD45RA- memory CD4+ T cells from PBMCs. CDR3 nucleotides: TGTGCCTGGAGCAATCTGGGGGCCAACTACAATGAGCAGTTCTTC. Translated: CAWSNLGANYNEQFF.